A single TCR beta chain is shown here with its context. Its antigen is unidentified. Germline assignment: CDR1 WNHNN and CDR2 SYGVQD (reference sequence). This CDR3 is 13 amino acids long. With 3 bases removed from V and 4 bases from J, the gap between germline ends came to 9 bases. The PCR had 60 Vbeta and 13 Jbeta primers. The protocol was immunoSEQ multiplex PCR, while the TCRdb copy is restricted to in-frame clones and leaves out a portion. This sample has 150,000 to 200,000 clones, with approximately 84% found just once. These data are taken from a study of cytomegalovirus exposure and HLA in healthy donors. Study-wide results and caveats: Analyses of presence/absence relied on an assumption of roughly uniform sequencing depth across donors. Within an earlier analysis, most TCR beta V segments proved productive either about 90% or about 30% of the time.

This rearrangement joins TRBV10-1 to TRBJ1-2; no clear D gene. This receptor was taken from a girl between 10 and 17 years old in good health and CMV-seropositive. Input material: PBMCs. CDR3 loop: CASSEYSGYGYTF. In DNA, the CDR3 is TGCGCCAGCAGTGAATACTCGGGCTATGGCTACACCTTC.